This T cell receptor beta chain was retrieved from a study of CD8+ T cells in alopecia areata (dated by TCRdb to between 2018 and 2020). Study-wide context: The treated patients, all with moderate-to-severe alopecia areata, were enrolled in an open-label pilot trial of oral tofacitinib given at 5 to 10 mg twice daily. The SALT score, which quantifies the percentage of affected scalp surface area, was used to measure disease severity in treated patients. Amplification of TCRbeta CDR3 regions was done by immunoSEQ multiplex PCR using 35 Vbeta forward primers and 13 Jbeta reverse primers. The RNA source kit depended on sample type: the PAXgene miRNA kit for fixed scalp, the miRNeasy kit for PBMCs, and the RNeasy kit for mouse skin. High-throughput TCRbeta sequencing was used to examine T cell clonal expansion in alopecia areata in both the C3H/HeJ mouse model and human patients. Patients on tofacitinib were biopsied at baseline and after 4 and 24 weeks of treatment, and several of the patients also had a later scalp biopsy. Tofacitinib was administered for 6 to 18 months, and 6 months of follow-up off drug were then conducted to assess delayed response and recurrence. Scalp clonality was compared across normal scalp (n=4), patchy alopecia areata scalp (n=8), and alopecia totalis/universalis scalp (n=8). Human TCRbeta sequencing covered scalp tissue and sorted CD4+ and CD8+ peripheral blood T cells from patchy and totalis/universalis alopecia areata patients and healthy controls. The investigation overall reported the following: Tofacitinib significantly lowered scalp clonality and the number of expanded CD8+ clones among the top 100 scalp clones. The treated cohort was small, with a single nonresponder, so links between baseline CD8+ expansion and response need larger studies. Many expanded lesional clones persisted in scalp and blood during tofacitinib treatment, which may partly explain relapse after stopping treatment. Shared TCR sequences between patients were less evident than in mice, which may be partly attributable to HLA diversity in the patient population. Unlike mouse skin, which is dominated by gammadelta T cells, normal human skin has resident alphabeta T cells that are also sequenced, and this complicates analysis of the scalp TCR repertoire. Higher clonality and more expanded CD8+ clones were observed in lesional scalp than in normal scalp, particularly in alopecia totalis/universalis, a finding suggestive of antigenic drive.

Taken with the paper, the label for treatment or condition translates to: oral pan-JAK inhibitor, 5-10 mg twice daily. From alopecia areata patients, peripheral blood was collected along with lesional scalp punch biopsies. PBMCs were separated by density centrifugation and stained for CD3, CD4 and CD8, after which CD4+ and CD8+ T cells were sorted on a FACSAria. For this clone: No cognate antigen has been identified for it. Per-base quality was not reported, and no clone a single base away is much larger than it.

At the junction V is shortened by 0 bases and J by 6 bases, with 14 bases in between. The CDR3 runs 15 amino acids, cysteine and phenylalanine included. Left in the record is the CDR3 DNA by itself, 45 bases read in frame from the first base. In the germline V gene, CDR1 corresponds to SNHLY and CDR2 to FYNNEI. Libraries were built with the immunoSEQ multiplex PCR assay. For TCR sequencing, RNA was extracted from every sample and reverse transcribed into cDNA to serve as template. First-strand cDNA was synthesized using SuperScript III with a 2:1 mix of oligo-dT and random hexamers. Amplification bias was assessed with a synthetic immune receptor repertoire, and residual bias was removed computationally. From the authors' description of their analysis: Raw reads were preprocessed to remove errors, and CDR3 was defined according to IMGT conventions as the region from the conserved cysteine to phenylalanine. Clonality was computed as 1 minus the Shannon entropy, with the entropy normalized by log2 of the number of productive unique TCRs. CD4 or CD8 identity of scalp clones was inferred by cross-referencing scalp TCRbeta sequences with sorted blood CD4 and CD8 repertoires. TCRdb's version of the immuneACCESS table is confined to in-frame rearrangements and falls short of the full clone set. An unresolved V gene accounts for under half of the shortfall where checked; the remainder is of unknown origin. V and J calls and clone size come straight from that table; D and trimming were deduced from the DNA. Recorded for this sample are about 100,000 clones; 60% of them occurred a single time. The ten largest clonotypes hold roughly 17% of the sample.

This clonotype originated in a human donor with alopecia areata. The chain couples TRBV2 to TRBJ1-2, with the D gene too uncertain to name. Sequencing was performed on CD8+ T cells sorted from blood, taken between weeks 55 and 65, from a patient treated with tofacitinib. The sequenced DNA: TGTGCCAGCAGTGAAGCCCGGTGGACCCCGCATGGCTACACCTTC. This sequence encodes CASSEARWTPHGYTF.